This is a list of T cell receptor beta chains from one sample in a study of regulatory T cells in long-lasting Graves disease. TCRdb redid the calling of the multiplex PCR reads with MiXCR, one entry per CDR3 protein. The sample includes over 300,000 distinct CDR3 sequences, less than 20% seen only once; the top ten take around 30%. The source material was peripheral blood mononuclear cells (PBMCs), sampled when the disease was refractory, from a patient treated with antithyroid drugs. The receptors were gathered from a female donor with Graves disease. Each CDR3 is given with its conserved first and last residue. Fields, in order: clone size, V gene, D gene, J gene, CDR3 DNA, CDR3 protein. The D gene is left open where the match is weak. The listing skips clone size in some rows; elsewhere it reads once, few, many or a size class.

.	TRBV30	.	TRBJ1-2	TGTGCCTGGACCCTGGGGGGGGCGGGTGGCTACACCTTC	CAWTLGGAGGYTF
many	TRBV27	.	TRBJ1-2	TGTGCCAGCAGTTTTTTACAGGGAGCCCCTGGCTACACCTTC	CASSFLQGAPGYTF
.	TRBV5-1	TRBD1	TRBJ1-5	TGCGCCAGCAGTCCGAACAGGGGACATCAGCCCCAGCATTTT	CASSPNRGHQPQHF
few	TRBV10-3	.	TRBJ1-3	TGTGCCATCAGCGCGGGGGTTCTGGAAAACACCATATATTTT	CAISAGVLENTIYF
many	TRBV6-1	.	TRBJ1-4	TGTGCCAGCAGTCCCGGACAGTTTTTCGCTAATGAAAAACTGTTTTTT	CASSPGQFFANEKLFF
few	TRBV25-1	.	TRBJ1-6	TGTGCCAGCAGTGAAGCCGGGGTGGTCAGCTCCTATAATTCACCCCTCCACTTT	CASSEAGVVSSYNSPLHF
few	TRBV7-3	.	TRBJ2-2	TGTGCCAGCAGCTCAAACACAGGGAGCACCGGGGAGCTGTTTTTT	CASSSNTGSTGELFF
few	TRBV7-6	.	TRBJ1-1	TGTGCCAGCAGCTTATATAGGGAGACGACTGAAGCTTTCTTT	CASSLYRETTEAFF
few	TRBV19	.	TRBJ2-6	TGTGCCAGTAGTGCACGGGGTGGGGCCAACGTCCTGACTTTC	CASSARGGANVLTF
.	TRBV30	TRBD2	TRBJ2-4	TGTGCCTGCCGCCCGGGGGGGAGCAAAAACATTCAGTACTTC	CACRPGGSKNIQYF
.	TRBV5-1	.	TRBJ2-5	TGCGCCAGCAGGGGGACGGCTAAAGTAGAGACCCAGTACTTC	CASRGTAKVETQYF
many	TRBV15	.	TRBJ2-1	TGTGCCACCAGCAGAGTCAGGAACAATGAGCAGTTCTTC	CATSRVRNNEQFF
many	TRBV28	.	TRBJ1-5	TGTGCCAGCAGTTGGTCATCAATAAGGGCCCAGCATTTT	CASSWSSIRAQHF
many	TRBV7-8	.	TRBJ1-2	TGTGCCAGCAGCTTGGTAAAGCGACAGAGCGGTGGCTACACCTTC	CASSLVKRQSGGYTF
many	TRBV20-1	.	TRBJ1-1	TGCAGTGCTAGAGATCCCAGGGCGGGAACTGAAGCTTTCTTT	CSARDPRAGTEAFF
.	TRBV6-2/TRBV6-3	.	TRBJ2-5	TGTGCCGGCAGCCGGGGAGAGACCCAGTACTTC	CAGSRGETQYF
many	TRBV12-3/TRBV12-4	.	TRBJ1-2	TGTGCCAGCAGTTCCCGCGTGGATGGCTACACCTTC	CASSSRVDGYTF
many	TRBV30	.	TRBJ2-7	TGTGCCTGTTCAAGTTTCCCAACGGGCGAGCAGTACTTC	CACSSFPTGEQYF
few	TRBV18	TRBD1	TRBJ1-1	TGTGCCAGCTCACCACGAACAGGGGAGACTGAAGCTTTCTTT	CASSPRTGETEAFF
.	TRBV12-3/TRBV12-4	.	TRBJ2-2	TGTGCCAGCAGCCCTCTCACCGGCGGGGAGCTGTTTTTT	CASSPLTGGELFF